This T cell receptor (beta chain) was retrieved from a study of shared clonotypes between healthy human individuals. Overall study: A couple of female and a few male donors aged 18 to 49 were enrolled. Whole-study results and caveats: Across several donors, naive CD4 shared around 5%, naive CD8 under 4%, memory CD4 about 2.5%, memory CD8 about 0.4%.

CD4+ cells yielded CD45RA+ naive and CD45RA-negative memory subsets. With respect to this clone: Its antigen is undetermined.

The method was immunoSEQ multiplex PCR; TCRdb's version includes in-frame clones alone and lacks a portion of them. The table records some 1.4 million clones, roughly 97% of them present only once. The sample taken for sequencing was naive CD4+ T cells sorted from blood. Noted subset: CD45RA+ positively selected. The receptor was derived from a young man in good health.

The CDR3 region is CASSWAPRRIAELYNEQFF. CDR3 sequence (DNA): TGTGCCAGCAGCTGGGCCCCCCGTCGGATAGCGGAGTTATACAATGAGCAGTTCTTC. This chain joins TRBV7-2 and TRBJ2-1; tentatively, D is TRBD2 (6 bases). The germline CDR1 and CDR2 sequences are SGHTA and FQGNSA. The CDR3 length is 19 residues. The germline V and J ends were trimmed by 4 bases and 4 bases, with 26 bases remaining between them.